The clone carrying this T cell receptor (beta chain) showed up many times. The antigen remains unidentified. For TCRbeta, the library was prepared with unique molecular identifiers. TCRdb used MiXCR to reprocess the PCR reads, holding one entry per CDR3 protein. Here the sample spans about 16,000 distinct CDR3 sequences, around 8.3% being singletons. Trimming removed 3 bases from V and 1 base from J, with 6 bases in between. This CDR3 has 13 amino acids. The data were taken from a study of T-cell reconstitution after alpha-beta-depleted transplantation in children. Study results and limitations: Several hundred expanded graft clones reportedly gave rise to the alpha-beta T cells present about two months after transplant. T-cell numbers and diversity, one year after transplant, stemmed largely from T cells that were newly produced. There were some patients whose high TCRbeta diversity at day 60 came from surviving recipient T cells and thymic progenitors.

The source of this sequence is a boy in the first two years of life who had a stem cell transplant for Wiskott-Aldrich syndrome, so the T cells may come from the graft donor. This rearrangement joins TRBV12-3 or TRBV12-4 to TRBJ1-1; D call uncertain. The input for sequencing was PBMCs, mostly from graft donor cells, taken 60 days after TCRalphabeta/CD19-depleted stem cell transplant. As DNA, the CDR3 is TGTGCCAGCAGTTTTACCGAGAACACTGAAGCTTTCTTT. Translation: CASSFTENTEAFF.